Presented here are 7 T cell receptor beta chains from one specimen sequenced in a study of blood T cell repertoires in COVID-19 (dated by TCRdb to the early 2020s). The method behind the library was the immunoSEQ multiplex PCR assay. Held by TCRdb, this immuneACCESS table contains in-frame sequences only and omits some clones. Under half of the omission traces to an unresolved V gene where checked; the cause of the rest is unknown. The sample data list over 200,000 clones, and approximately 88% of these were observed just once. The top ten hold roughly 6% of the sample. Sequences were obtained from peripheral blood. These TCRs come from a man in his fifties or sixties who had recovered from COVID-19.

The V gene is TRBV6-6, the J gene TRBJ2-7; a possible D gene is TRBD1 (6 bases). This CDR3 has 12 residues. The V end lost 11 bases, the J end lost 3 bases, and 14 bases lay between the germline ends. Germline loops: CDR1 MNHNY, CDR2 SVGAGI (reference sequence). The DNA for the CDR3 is TGTGCCGCAGGGACACTATACTACGAGCAGTACTTC. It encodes CAAGTLYYEQYF.

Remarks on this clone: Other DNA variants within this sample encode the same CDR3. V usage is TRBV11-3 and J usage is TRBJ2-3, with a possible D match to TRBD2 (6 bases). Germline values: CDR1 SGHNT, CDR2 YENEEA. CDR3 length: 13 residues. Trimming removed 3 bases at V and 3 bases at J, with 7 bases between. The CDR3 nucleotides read TGTGCCAGCAGCTTGGCGGGAACAGATACGCAGTATTTT. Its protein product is CASSLAGTDTQYF.

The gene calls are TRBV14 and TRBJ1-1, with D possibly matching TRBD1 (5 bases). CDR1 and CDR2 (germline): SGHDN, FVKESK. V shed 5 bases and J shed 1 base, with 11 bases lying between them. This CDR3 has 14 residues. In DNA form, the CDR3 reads TGTGCCAGCAGCTACCAACAGGAGAACACTGAAGCTTTCTTT. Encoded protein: CASSYQQENTEAFF. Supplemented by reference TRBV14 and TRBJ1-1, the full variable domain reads EAGVTQFPSHSVIEKGQTVTLRCDPISGHDNLYWYRRVMGKEIKFLLHFVKESKQDESGMPNNRFLAERTGGTYSTLKVQPAELEDSGVYFCASSYQQENTEAFFGQGTRLTVV.

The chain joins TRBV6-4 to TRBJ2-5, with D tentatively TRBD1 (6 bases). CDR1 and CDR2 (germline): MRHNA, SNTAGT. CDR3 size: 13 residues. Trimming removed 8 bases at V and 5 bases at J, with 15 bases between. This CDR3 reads CASSGNGGETQYF. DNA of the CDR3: TGTGCCAGCTCCGGAAATGGGGGCGAGACCCAGTACTTC.

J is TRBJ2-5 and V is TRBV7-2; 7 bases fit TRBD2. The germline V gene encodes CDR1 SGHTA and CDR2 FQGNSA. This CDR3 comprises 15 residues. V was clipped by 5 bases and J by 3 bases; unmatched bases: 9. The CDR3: CASSRGAGTKETQYF. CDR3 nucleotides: TGTGCCAGCAGCCGTGGAGCCGGGACTAAAGAGACCCAGTACTTC. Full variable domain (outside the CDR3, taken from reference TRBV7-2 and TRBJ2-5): GAGVSQSPSNKVTEKGKDVELRCDPISGHTALYWYRQSLGQGLEFLIYFQGNSAPDKSGLPSDRFSAERTGGSVSTLTIQRTQQEDSAVYLCASSRGAGTKETQYFGPGTRLLVL.

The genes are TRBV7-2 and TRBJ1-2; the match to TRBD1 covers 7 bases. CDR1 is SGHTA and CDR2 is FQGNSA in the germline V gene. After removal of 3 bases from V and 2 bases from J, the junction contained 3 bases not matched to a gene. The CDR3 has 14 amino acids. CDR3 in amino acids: CASSFARGNYGYTF. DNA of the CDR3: TGTGCCAGCAGCTTCGCCAGGGGGAACTATGGCTACACCTTC.

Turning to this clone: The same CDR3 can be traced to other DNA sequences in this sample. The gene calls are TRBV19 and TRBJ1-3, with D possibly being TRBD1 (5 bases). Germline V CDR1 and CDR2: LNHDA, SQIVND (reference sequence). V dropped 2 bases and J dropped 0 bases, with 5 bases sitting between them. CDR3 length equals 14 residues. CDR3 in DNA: TGTGCCAGTAGTATAACAGGCTCTGGAAACACCATATATTTT. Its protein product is CASSITGSGNTIYF.